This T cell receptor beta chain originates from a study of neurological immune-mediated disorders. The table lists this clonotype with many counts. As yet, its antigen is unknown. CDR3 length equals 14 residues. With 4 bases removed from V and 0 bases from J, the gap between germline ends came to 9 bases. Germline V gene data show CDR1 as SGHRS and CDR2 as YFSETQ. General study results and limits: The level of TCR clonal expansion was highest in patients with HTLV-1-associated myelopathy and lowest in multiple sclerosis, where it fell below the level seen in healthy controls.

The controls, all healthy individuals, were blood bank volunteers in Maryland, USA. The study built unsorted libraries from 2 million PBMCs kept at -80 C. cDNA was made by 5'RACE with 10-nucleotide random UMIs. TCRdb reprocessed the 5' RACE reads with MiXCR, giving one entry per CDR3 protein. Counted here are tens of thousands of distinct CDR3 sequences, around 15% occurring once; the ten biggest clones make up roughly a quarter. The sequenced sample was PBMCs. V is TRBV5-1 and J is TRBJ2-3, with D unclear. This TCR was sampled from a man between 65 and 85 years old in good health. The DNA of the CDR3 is TGCGCCAGCAGCAACTTTGATAGCACAGATACGCAGTATTTT. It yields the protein CASSNFDSTDTQYF.